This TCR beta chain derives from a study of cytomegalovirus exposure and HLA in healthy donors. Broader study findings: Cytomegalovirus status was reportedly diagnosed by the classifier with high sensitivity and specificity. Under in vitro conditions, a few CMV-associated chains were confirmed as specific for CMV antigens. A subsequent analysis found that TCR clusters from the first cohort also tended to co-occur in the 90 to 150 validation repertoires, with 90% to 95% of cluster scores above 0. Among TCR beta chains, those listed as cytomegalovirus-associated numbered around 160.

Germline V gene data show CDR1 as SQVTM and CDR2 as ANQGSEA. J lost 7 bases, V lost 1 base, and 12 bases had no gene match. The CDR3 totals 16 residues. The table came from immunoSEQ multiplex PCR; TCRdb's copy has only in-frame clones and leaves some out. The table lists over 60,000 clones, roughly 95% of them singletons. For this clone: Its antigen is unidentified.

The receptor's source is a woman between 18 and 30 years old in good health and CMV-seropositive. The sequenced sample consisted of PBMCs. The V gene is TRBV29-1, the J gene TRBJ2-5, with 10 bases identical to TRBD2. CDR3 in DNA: TGCAGCGTTGAAGGGACTAGCGGTGTCGTCGGCGCGACCCAGTACTTC. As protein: CSVEGTSGVVGATQYF.